Listed here is a single T cell receptor (beta chain). This sample was included in a study of cytomegalovirus exposure and HLA in healthy donors. Generated by immunoSEQ multiplex PCR, the TCRdb table keeps only in-frame clones and is missing some. The profile shows about 70,000 clones, 94% of them singletons. Sequenced sample: PBMCs. The TCR was taken from a man aged 18 to 30 in good health and CMV-seropositive.

Here the CDR3 DNA reads TGTGCCAGCAGTCTCGGGACACTATACGAGCAGTACTTC. It yields the protein CASSLGTLYEQYF. The rearrangement uses TRBV6-5 and TRBJ2-7; tentatively, D is TRBD1 (6 bases). The CDR3 covers 13 residues. Germline lookup yields CDR1 MNHEY and CDR2 SVGAGI. The V end was cut by 5 bases, the J end by 4 bases, with 12 bases between.